One T cell receptor (beta chain) is described in this entry. This specimen belongs to a study of cytomegalovirus exposure and HLA in healthy donors. The PCR made use of 60 Vbeta and 13 Jbeta primers. Data came from immunoSEQ multiplex PCR; TCRdb stores just in-frame clones and leaves some out. The data hold some 150,000 clones, with about four fifths observed a single time. CDR3 length equals 15 residues. V lost 0 bases, J lost 2 bases, and 9 bases lay in between. The germline V gene encodes CDR1 SGHNT and CDR2 YYREEE (reference sequence). The specimen was PBMCs. This TCR was recovered from a man aged 25-45 years in good health and CMV-seropositive. This sequence joins TRBV5-4 and TRBJ2-1; a weak D match, TRBD2 (5 bases). This chain's CDR3 is CASSLEIAPYNEQFF. In nucleotides, the CDR3 is TGTGCCAGCAGCTTGGAAATAGCGCCCTACAATGAGCAGTTCTTC. Full variable domain (rest looked up from reference TRBV5-4 and TRBJ2-1): ETGVTQSPTHLIKTRGQQVTLRCSSQSGHNTVSWYQQALGQGPQFIFQYYREEENGRGNFPPRFSGLQFPNYSSELNVNALELDDSALYLCASSLEIAPYNEQFFGPGTRLTVL.